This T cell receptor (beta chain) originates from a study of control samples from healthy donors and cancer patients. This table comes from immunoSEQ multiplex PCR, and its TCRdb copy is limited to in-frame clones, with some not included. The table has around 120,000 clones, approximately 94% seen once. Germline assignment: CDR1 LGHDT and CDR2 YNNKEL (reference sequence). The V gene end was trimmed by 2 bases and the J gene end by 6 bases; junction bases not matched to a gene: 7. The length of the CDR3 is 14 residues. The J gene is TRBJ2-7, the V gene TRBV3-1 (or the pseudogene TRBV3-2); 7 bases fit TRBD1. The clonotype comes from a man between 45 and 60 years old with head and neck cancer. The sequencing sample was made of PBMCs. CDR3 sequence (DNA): TGTGCCAGCAGCCAATACCCCGGGACAGTCGAGCAGTACTTC. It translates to CASSQYPGTVEQYF.